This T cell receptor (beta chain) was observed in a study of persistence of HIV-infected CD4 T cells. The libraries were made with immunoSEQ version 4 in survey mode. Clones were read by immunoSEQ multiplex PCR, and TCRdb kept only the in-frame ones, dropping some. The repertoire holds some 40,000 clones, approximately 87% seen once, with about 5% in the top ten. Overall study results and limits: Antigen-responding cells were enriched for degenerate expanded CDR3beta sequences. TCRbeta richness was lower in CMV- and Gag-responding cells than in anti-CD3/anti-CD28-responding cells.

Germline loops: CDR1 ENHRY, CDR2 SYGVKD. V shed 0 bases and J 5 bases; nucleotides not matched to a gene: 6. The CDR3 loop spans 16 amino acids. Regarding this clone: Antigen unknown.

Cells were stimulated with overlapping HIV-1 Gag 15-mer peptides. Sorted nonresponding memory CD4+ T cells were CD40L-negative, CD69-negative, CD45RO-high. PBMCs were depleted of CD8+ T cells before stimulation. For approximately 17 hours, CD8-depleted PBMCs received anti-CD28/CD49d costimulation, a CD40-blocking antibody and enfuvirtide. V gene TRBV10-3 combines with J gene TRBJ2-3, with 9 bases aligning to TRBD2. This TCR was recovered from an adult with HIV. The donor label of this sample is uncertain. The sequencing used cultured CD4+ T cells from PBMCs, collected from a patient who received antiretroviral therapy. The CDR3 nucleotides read TGTGCCATCAGTGAGTCGCTAGCGGGATGGGGAGATACGCAGTATTTT. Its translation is CAISESLAGWGDTQYF.